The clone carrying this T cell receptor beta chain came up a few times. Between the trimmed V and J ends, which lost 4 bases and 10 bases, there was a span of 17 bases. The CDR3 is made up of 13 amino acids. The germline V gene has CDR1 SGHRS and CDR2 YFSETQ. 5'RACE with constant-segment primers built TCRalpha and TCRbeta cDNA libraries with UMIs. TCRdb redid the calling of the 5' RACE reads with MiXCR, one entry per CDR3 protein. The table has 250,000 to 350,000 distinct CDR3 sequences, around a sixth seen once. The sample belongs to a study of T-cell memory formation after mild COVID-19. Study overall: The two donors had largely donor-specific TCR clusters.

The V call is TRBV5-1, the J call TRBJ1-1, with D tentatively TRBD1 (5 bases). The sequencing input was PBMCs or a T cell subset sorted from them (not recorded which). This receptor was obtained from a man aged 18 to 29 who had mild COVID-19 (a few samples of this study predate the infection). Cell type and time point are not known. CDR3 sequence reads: CASSPGTGGAAFF. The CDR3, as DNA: TGCGCCAGCAGCCCGGGAACAGGAGGTGCAGCTTTCTTT.